Below are 17 T cell receptor beta chains sequenced from a single sample in a study of tumor-infiltrating lymphocytes in primary liver carcinoma (dated by TCRdb to the late 2010s). For sequencing, an Illumina HiSeq 2500 was employed. Using a constant-region primer and ProtoScript II reverse transcriptase, TCRbeta-specific cDNA was reverse-transcribed from 500 ng total RNA. Three nested multiplex PCR rounds, following a slightly modified ARM-PCR procedure, were used to build the TCRbeta libraries. The first two PCR rounds used multiplex TRBV1-TRBV30 forward primers with a Cbeta reverse primer, each for about 10 cycles. Using fastp trimming at Q25 and MiXCR clonotype assembly, TCRdb reanalyzed the public sequencing data and kept in-frame beta chains. Rows with a matching CDR3 protein are joined into one entry that keeps the most common DNA and genes. The table for this sample lists roughly 200,000 distinct CDR3 sequences; around 85% of them were counted only once. Approximately 18% of the sample is held by the ten biggest clonotypes.

Total RNA and DNA were co-extracted from about 20-30 mg of bulk tissue with the AllPrep DNA/RNA mini kit, without cell sorting. The sample taken for sequencing was tumor tissue from primary liver carcinoma. The receptors stem from a man aged 35-49 years with primary liver carcinoma and hepatitis B virus infection.

Notes on this clonotype: One junction end disagrees with the germline gene, perhaps due to a read error. The chain links TRBV4-1 to TRBJ2-5; perhaps D is TRBD1 or TRBD2 (5 bases each). Germline lookup yields CDR1 MGHRA and CDR2 YSYEKL. This CDR3 spans 15 amino acids. Here the CDR3 reads CASSPLPGRQETQCF. The CDR3, as DNA: TGCGCCAGCAGCCCACTTCCGGGACGGCAAGAGACCCAATGCTTC.

This clonotype is a singleton in its sample. Sequence at one end of the junction differs from germline and may be a read error. The rearrangement uses TRBV6-1 and TRBJ2-3; D gene ambiguous. The length of the CDR3 is 13 residues. Germline V gene sequence: CDR1 MNHNS, CDR2 SASEGT. The CDR3 DNA reads as TGTGCCAGCACCAACCTCGAGGCAGATACGCAATATTTT. It encodes CASTNLEADTQYF.

As concerns this clonotype: The final CDR3 position lacks the conserved phenylalanine or tryptophan, pointing to a likely read error. The DNA is left out, because the CDR3 cannot be placed on it with certainty; the CDR3 is given as TCRdb lists it. This chain joins TRBV29-1 and TRBJ2-2; TRBD1, the D gene given by the table, was not confirmed from the DNA. The CDR3 extends over 14 residues, inclusive of both ends. The V gene's germline CDR1 is SQVTM and CDR2 ANQGSEA. CDR3 amino acids: CSVEGGANTGELFC.

This chain joins TRBV19 and TRBJ1-5; D call uncertain. Deletions cut 7 bases from V and 7 bases from J, with 14 bases between. Germline V gene sequence: CDR1 LNHDA, CDR2 SQIVND (reference sequence). The CDR3 has 13 residues. As DNA, the CDR3 is TGTGCCAGTAAAGTGGGCATGGACCAGCCCCAGCATTTT. It encodes CASKVGMDQPQHF.

The chain is built from TRBV2 and TRBJ2-7; 8 bases line up with TRBD1. CDR1 is SNHLY and CDR2 is FYNNEI in the germline V gene. The ends lost 7 bases at V and 2 bases at J; junction bases unmatched: 10. The length of the CDR3 is 15 residues. The chain's CDR3 is CASTDTRDRPYEQYF. Written as DNA, the CDR3 is TGTGCCAGCACCGACACAAGGGACAGGCCCTACGAGCAGTACTTC.

This clonotype was seen only once. Being one base from a much bigger clone, this may be a read error. The chain uses TRBV5-1 and TRBJ2-2; D is uncertain. Germline CDR1 is SGHRS and CDR2 is YFSETQ. This CDR3 is 13 amino acids long. The CDR3 DNA sequence: TGCGTCAGCAGTTCCGGGAACACCGGGGAGCTGTTTTTT. Amino acids: CVSSSGNTGELFF.

This clonotype was recorded only once. The chain links TRBV29-1 to TRBJ2-3; D assignment may be TRBD1 or TRBD2 (5 bases each). Trimming took 4 bases from V and 3 from J, leaving 11 bases between them. The CDR3 has 13 residues. Germline V CDR1 and CDR2: SQVTM, ANQGSEA. The CDR3 loop reads CSVVGVWTDTQYF. The CDR3 DNA reads as TGCAGCGTTGTGGGGGTTTGGACAGATACGCAGTATTTT.

This chain uses TRBV11-2 with TRBJ2-6; D is ambiguous. Germline V gives CDR1 SGHAT, CDR2 FQNNGV. Trimming removed 10 bases from V and 9 bases from J, with 22 bases in between. This CDR3 region has 15 residues. This CDR3 is CATQQPRSEVNVLTF. The CDR3 DNA follows: TGTGCCACCCAGCAGCCGCGCTCTGAGGTCAACGTCCTGACTTTC.

CDR3 nucleotide sequence: TGTGCGAACAGCCAAGAGGCCCACGTGCAGTACTTC. This sequence encodes CANSQEAHVQYF. The chain has TRBV4-2 and TRBJ2-7; D is undetermined. The germline CDR1 and CDR2 sequences are LGHNA and YNFKEQ. The CDR3 is made up of 12 amino acids.

Turning to this clonotype: At one end the junction does not follow the germline gene, possibly because of a read error. This chain joins TRBV14 and TRBJ1-4; D is uncertain. The CDR3 is 17 amino acids. CDR1 is SGHDN, CDR2 FVKESK, per germline. This chain's CDR3 is CASNQDFRGSSNGKLFF. In DNA, the CDR3 is TGTGCCAGCAACCAAGATTTCCGGGGTAGTTCAAATGGAAAACTGTTTTTT.

In the case of this clonotype: A read error may be the cause here, since a much bigger clone is one base away. The V gene is TRBV24-1, the J gene TRBJ2-5; no reliable D call. Looked up from germline, CDR1 is KGHDR and CDR2 is SFDVKD. V was clipped by 12 bases and J by 0 bases, with 16 bases between them. The CDR3 sequence is 14 residues long. CDR3 sequence (DNA): TGTGCCTCCGGACCCTCTAGGGACCAAGAGACCCAGTACTTC. This translates into CASGPSRDQETQYF.

The sample holds many counts of this clonotype. The chain has TRBV5-4 and TRBJ1-2; maybe TRBD1 (5 bases). There are 19 residues in the CDR3. V lost 0 bases and J lost 8, with 29 bases in between. Looked up from germline, CDR1 is SGHNT and CDR2 is YYREEE (reference sequence). The CDR3 nucleotides are TGTGCCAGCAGCTTGGGTCTCGGTGGGGGACCCCAGGGCGGGCAGGGCTACACCTTC. Protein sequence: CASSLGLGGGPQGGQGYTF.

On this clonotype: At one of its ends the junction is not consistent with the germline gene, which may arise from a read error. The genes are TRBV4-3 and TRBJ2-7; D tentatively fits TRBD1 or TRBD2 (6 bases each). CDR1 is LGHNA, CDR2 YSLEER, per germline. The CDR3 runs to 15 residues. The CDR3 loop reads CASSRDRGAGYEQCF. CDR3 DNA sequence: TGCGCCAGCAGCCGAGATAGGGGGGCGGGATACGAACAGTGCTTC.

Comments on this clonotype: The junction differs from germline at one of its ends, possibly a read error. The chain carries TRBV6-4 and TRBJ2-1; a weak D match, TRBD2 (6 bases). Per germline, CDR1 MRHNA and CDR2 SNTAGT. The CDR3 sequence is 14 residues long. The CDR3, as DNA: TGTGCCACCCACCTAGCGAGCTCCTACAATGAGCAGTTTTTC. Encoded protein: CATHLASSYNEQFF.

On this clonotype: The germline gene is not matched at one end of the junction; a read error may be the cause. The chain carries TRBV29-1 and TRBJ2-5; D call uncertain. The CDR3 has 15 residues. The germline V gene encodes CDR1 SQVTM and CDR2 ANQGSEA. CDR3 DNA sequence: TGCGGCGTTGAATCCGCGGCTGGTAGATCGGAGACCCAATACTTC. Translation gives CGVESAAGRSETQYF.

This clonotype came up many times. This chain joins TRBV5-4 and TRBJ2-2; weak D call: TRBD2 (6 bases). CDR1 SGHNT and CDR2 YYREEE come from the germline V gene (reference sequence). The V gene lost 0 bases and the J gene lost 4 bases, with 16 bases spanning the gap. CDR3 length: 17 amino acids. In DNA form, the CDR3 reads TGTGCCAGCAGCTTGGCCAAAGCCGGGAGTGGCACCGGGGAGCTGTTTTTT. Protein sequence: CASSLAKAGSGTGELFF. Full variable domain (outside the CDR3, taken from reference TRBV5-4 and TRBJ2-2): ETGVTQSPTHLIKTRGQQVTLRCSSQSGHNTVSWYQQALGQGPQFIFQYYREEENGRGNFPPRFSGLQFPNYSSELNVNALELDDSALYLCASSLAKAGSGTGELFFGEGSRLTVL.

Regarding this clonotype: One end of the junction does not line up with germline, which may come from a read error. This chain links TRBV29-1 with TRBJ2-1; D is undetermined. Germline lookup yields CDR1 SQVTM and CDR2 ANQGSEA. The CDR3 extends over 15 amino acids. The CDR3 DNA follows: TGCAGCGTTGTCCCACTTGTGGCATTGGGGAATGATCAGTTCTTC. It encodes CSVVPLVALGNDQFF.